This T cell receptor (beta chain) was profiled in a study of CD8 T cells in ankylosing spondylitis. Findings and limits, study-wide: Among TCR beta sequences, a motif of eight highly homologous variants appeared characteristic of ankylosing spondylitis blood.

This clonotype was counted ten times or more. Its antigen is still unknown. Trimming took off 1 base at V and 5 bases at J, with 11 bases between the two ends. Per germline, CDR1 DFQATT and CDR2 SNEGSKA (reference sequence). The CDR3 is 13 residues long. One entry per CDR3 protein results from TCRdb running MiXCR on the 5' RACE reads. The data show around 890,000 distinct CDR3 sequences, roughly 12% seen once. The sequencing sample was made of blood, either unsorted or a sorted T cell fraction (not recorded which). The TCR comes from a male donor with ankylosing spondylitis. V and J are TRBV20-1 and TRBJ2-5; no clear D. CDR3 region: CSARVGPRETQYF. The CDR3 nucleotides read TGCAGTGCTAGAGTTGGACCGCGCGAGACCCAGTACTTC.